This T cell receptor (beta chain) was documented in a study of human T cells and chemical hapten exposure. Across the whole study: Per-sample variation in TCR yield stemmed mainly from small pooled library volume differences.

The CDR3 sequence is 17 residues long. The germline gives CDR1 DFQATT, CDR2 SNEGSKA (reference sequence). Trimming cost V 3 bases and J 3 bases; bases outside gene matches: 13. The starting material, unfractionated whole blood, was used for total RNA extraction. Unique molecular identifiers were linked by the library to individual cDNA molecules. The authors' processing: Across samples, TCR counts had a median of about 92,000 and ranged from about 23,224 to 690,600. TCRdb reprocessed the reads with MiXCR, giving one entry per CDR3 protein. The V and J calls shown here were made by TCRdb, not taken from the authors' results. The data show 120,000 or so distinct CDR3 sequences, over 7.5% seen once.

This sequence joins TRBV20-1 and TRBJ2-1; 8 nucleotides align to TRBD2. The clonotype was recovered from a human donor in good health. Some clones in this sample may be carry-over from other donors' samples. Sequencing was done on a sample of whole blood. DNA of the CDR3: TGCAGTGCTAGGACCAATTTTGGTAGCGGGGTCTACAATGAGCAGTTCTTC. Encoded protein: CSARTNFGSGVYNEQFF.